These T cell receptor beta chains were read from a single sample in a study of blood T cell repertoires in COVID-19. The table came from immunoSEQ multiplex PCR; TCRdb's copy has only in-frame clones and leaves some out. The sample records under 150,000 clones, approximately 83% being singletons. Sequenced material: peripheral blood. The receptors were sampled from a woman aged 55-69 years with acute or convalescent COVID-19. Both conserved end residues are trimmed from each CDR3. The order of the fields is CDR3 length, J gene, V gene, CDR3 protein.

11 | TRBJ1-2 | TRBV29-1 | SVPGTGGRGYT
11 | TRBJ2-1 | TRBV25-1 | ASSPVIRDEQF
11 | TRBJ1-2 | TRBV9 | ASSVQSRDGYT
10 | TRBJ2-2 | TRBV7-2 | ASSLYTGELF
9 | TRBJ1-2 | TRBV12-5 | ASGLAYGYT
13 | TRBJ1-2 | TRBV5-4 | ASSSGQQGLSGYT
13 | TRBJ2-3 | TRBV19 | ASSIGGHTTDTQY
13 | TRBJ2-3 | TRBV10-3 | AISGRDSHTDTQY
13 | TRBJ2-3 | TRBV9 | ASSQTRVSVDTQY
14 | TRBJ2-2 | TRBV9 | ASSVEAGPTTGELF
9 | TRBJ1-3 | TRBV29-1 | SVNTGNTIY
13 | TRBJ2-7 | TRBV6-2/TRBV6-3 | ASSDRGRDSYEQY
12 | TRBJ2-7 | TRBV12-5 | ASGKDGGFYEQY
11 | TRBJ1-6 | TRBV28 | ASSPSGYSPLH
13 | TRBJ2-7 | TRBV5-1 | ASSLANDRAYEQY
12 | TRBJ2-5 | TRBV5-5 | ASSGDLAHRTQY
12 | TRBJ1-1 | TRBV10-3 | ATTDGGGETEAF
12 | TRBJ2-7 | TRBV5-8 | ASSFGILTYEQY
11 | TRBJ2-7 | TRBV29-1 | SVEGGADYEQY
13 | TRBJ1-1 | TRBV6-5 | ASSYSDQGNTEAF
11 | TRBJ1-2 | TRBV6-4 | ASSAIGQVGYT
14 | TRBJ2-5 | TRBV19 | ASSIRQGLFKETQY
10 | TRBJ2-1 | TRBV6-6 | ASSYEWNEQF
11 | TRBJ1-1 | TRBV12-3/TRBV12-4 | ASSSTGNTEAF
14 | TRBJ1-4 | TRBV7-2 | ASSLDPGRPGEKLF
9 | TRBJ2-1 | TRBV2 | ASSGYNEQF
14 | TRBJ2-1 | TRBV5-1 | ASSLGGTGMLNEQF
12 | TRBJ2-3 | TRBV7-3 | ASSGTSGAGTQY
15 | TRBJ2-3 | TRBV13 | ASSLDGGGRVQDTQY
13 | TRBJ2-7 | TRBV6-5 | ASSYEGLASWEQY
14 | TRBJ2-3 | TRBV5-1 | ASSPPASRNTDTQY
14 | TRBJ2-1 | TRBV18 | ASSPTSGGGNNEQF
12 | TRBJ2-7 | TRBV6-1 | ASSEEASSYEQY
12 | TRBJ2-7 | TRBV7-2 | ASSILAGGREQY
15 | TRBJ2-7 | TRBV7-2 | ASSLWSGGSRAYEQY
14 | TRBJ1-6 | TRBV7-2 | ASSTPRGGLNSPLH
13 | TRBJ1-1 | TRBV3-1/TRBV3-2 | ASSQVGQLFSGAF
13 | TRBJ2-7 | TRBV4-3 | ASSQDQTISYEQY
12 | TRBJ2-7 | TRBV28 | ASRRTGGNYEQY
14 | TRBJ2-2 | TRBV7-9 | ASSGLNTFNTGELF
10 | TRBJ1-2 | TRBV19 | ASSTTGAGYT
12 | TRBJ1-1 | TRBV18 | ASSGGIANTEAF
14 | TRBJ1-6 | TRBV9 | ASSVGGGRNNSPLH
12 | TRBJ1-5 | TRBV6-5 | ASSPGTGVQPQH
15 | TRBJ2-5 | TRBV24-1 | ATSDLGTGGLKETQY
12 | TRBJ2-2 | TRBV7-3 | ASSQAGSSGELF
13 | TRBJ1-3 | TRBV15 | ATSSDGASGNTIY
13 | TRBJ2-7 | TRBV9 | ASSTHPGTAYEQY
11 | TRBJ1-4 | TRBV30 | AWSNQQRDQLF
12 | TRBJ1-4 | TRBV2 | ASRGQGSAEKLF
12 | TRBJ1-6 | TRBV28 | ASSPQGIYSPLH
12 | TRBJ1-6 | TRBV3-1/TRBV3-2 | ASSPTLGDSPLH
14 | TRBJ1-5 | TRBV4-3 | ASSQSYGGRNQPQH
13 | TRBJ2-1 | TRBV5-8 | ASSLGQPTYNEQF